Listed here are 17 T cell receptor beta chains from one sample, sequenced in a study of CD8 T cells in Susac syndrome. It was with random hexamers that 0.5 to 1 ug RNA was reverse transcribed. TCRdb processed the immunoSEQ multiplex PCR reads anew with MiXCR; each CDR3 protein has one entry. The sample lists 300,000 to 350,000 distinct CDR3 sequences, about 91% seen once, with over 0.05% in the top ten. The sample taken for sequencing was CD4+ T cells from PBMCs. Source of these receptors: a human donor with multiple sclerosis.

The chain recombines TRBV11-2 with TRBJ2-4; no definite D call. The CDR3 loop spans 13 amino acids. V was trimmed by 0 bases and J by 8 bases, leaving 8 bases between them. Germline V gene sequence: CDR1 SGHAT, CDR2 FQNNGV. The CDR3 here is CASSLEGYHIQYF. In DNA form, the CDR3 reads TGTGCCAGCAGCTTAGAGGGGTATCACATTCAGTACTTC.

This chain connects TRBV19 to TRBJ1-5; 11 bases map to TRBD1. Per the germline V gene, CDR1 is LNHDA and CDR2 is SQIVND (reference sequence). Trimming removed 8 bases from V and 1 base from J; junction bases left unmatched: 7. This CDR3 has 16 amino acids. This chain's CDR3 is CASLDRGRGSNQPQHF. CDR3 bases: TGTGCCAGTTTGGACAGGGGGCGCGGGAGCAATCAGCCCCAGCATTTT. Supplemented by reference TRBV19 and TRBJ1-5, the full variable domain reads DGGITQSPKYLFRKEGQNVTLSCEQNLNHDAMYWYRQDPGQGLRLIYYSQIVNDFQKGDIAEGYSVSREKKESFPLTVTSAQKNPTAFYLCASLDRGRGSNQPQHFGDGTRLSIL.

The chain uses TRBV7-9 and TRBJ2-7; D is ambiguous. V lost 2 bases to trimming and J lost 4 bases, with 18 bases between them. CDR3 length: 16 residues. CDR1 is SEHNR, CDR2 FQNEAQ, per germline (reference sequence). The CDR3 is CASSLRRMSGPYEQYF. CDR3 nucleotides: TGTGCCAGCAGCTTAAGAAGGATGTCTGGGCCGTACGAGCAGTACTTC.

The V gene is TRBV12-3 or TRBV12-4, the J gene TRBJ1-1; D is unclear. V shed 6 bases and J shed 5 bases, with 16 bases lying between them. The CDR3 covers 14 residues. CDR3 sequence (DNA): TGTGCCAGCAGCCTCGCGGGGAGTCGGACTGAAGCTTTCTTT. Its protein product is CASSLAGSRTEAFF.

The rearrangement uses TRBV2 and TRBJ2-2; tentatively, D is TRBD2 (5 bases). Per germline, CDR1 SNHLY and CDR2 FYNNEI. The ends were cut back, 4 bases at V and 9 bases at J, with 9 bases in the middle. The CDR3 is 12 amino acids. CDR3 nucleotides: TGTGCCAGCAGTGTCTCTAGCCGGGAGCTGTTTTTT. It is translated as CASSVSSRELFF.

The CDR3 protein is CASRRDTIDTQYF. The CDR3 DNA follows: TGTGCCAGCAGACGGGACACCATAGATACGCAGTATTTT. The chain couples TRBV6-2 or TRBV6-3 to TRBJ2-3; tentatively, D is TRBD1 (6 bases). From germline, CDR1 is MNHEY and CDR2 SVGEGT. This CDR3 region has 13 residues. Trimming removed 6 bases from V and 5 bases from J, with 12 bases in between.

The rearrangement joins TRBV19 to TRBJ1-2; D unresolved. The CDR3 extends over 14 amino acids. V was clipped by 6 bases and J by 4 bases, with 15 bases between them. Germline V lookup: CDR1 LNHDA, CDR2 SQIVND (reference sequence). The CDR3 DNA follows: TGTGCCAGTAGGGACCCCGGGGAACTCTATGGCTACACCTTC. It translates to CASRDPGELYGYTF.

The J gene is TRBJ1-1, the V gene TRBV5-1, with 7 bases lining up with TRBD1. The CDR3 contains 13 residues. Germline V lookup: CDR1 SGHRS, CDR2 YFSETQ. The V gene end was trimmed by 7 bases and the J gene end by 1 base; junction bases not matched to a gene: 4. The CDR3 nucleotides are TGCGCCAGCCGACAGGGAGCGAACACTGAAGCTTTCTTT. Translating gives CASRQGANTEAFF.

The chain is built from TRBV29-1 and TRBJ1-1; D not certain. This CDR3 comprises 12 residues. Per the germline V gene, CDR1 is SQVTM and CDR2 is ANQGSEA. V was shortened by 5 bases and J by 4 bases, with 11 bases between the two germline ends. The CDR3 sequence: CSVRVLSTEAFF. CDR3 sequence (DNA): TGCAGCGTTAGGGTCCTCAGCACTGAAGCTTTCTTT.

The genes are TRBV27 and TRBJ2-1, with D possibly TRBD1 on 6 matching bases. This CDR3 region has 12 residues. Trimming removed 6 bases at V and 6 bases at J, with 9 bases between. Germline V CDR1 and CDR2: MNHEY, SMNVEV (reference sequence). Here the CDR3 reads CASRDSINEQFF. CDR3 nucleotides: TGTGCCAGCAGGGACAGCATCAATGAGCAGTTCTTC.

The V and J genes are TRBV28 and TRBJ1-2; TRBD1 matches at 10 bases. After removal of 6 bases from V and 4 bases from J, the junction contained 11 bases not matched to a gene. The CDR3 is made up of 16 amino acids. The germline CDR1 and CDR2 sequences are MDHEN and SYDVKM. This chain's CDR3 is CASSSPRTGGTYGYTF. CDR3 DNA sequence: TGTGCCAGCAGCTCACCTCGGACAGGGGGTACCTATGGCTACACCTTC.

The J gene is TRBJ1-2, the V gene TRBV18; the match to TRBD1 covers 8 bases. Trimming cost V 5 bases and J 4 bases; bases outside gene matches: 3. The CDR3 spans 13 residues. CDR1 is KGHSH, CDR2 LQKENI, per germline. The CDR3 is CASSADRAYGYTF. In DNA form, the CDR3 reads TGTGCCAGCTCAGCGGACAGGGCCTATGGCTACACCTTC. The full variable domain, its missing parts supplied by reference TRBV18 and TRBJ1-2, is NAGVMQNPRHLVRRRGQEARLRCSPMKGHSHVYWYRQLPEEGLKFMVYLQKENIIDESGMPKERFSAEFPKEGPSILRIQQVVRGDSAAYFCASSADRAYGYTFGSGTRLTVV.

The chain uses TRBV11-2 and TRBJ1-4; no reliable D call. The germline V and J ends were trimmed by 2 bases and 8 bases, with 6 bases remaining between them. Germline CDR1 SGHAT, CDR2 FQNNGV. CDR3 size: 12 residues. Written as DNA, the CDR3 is TGTGCCAGCAGCTTAAGAACAGAAAAACTGTTTTTT. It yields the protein CASSLRTEKLFF. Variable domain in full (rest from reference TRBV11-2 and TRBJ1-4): EAGVAQSPRYKIIEKRQSVAFWCNPISGHATLYWYQQILGQGPKLLIQFQNNGVVDDSQLPKDRFSAERLKGVDSTLKIQPAKLEDSAVYLCASSLRTEKLFFGSGTQLSVL.

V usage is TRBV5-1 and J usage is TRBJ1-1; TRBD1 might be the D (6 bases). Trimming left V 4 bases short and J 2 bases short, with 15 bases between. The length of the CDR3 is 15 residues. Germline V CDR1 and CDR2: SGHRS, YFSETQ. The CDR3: CASSTEPRGNTEAFF. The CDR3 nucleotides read TGCGCCAGCAGCACCGAACCCAGGGGTAACACTGAAGCTTTCTTT.

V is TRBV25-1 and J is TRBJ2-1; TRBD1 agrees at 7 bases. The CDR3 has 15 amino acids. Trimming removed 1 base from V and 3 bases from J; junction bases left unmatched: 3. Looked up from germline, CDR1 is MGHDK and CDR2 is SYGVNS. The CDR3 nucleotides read TGTGCCAGCAGTGAATTGGGACAGAGCTACAATGAGCAGTTCTTC. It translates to CASSELGQSYNEQFF.

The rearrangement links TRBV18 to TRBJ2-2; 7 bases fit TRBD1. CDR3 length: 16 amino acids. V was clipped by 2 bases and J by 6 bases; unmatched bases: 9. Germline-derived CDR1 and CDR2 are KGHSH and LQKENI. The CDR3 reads CASSPSRQGLAGELFF. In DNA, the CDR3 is TGTGCCAGCTCACCATCCAGACAGGGATTGGCCGGGGAGCTGTTTTTT.

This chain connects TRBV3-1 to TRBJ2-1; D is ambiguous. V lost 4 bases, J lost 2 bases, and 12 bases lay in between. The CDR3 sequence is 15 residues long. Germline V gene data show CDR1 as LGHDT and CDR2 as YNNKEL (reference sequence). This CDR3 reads CASSPHERPYNEQFF. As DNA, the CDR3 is TGTGCCAGCAGCCCTCACGAGCGCCCCTACAATGAGCAGTTCTTC.